One sample yielded the 11 T cell receptor beta chains listed below, sequenced in a study of OX40 agonist ivuxolimab in advanced cancers. Library prep was done by the immunoSEQ multiplex PCR assay. The source is immuneACCESS, and TCRdb retained only in-frame sequences with V and J called. Part of the clones is not carried over; for the studies checked, unresolved V genes explain less than half of this, and the remainder is unexplained. Here the sample has more than 25,000 clones; 86% occur a single time. Clones ranked in the top ten supply roughly 29% of the sample. Specimen: CD4+ or CD8+ T cells sorted from blood, collected in a trial of the OX40 agonist ivuxolimab. The receptor source for this set is an adult with an advanced solid tumor such as melanoma, head and neck, liver or kidney cancer.

In this sample, this clone turned up a few times. The chain carries TRBV9 and TRBJ1-1; D call uncertain. Looked up from germline, CDR1 is SGDLS and CDR2 is YYNGEE. Trimming removed 4 bases from V and 1 base from J, with 14 bases in between. CDR3 length: 15 amino acids. In DNA, the CDR3 is TGTGCCAGCAGCCCTAGGGAGGGCAGGAACACTGAAGCTTTCTTT. This encodes CASSPREGRNTEAFF.

J is TRBJ2-1 and V is TRBV6-4, with 11 nucleotides matching TRBD2. CDR1 and CDR2 (germline): MRHNA, SNTAGT. The CDR3 sequence is 14 residues long. Germline trimming cut 6 bases from V and 10 bases from J; bases unmatched to any gene: 8. This chain's CDR3 is CASSATSGEREQFF. CDR3 coding DNA: TGTGCCAGCAGCGCGACTAGCGGGGAGAGGGAGCAGTTCTTC.

This chain joins TRBV9 and TRBJ2-3; D remains unclear. This CDR3 comprises 13 residues. The germline gives CDR1 SGDLS, CDR2 YYNGEE. V shed 4 bases and J shed 1 base, with 7 bases lying between them. The CDR3 here is CASSPSGTDTQYF. CDR3 DNA: TGTGCCAGCAGCCCCTCAGGCACAGATACGCAGTATTTT.

The V and J genes are TRBV7-9 and TRBJ2-7, with 8 bases matching TRBD1. CDR1 and CDR2 from the germline V gene are SEHNR and FQNEAQ (reference sequence). The CDR3 covers 15 residues. V shed 5 bases and J 2 bases; nucleotides not matched to a gene: 8. The CDR3, as DNA: TGTGCCAGCAGCGCAGGGGGCGGATCCCCCTACGAGCAGTACTTC. This sequence encodes CASSAGGGSPYEQYF.

On this clone: At one of its ends the junction is not consistent with the germline gene, which may arise from a read error. The sample contains more than one DNA sequence encoding this CDR3. V is TRBV7-2 and J is TRBJ1-5, with no clear D. The CDR3 runs to 14 residues. From germline, CDR1 is SGHTA and CDR2 FQGNSA. The CDR3 DNA follows: TGTGCCAGTAGCTTAGGGTGGGGCAATCAGCCCCAGCATTTT. Encoded protein: CASSLGWGNQPQHF.

This clone has only a few counts. The chain uses TRBV5-1 and TRBJ2-2; D is undetermined. V was pared by 4 bases and J by 5 bases, with 18 bases between. Germline V gene lookup returns CDR1 SGHRS and CDR2 YFSETQ. This CDR3 comprises 16 residues. CDR3 loop: CASSPRSVRTTGELFF. The DNA for the CDR3 is TGCGCCAGCAGCCCCCGCTCCGTCCGTACTACCGGGGAGCTGTTTTTT.

In its sample, this clone was seen a few times. The V gene is TRBV2, the J gene TRBJ1-1; possible D gene TRBD1, 5 bases. V dropped 5 bases and J dropped 3 bases, with 13 bases sitting between them. This CDR3 region has 14 residues. CDR1 and CDR2 from the germline V gene are SNHLY and FYNNEI. CDR3 nucleotides: TGTGCCAGCAGTCGGGAGAGGGGAGACACTGAAGCTTTCTTT. It yields the protein CASSRERGDTEAFF.

CDR3 nucleotide sequence: TGTGCCAGCAGCTTAGTCAGCGTGGACTACGAGCAGTACTTC. Translating gives CASSLVSVDYEQYF. V and J are TRBV11-2 and TRBJ2-7, with D unclear. CDR3 length: 14 amino acids. Germline assignment: CDR1 SGHAT and CDR2 FQNNGV. Between the trimmed V and J ends, which lost 1 base and 3 bases, there was a span of 10 bases.

The chain uses TRBV4-3 and TRBJ2-7; 11 bases are a match to TRBD1. The CDR3 is 16 residues long. The V and J ends lost 0 bases and 4 bases, in that order; junction bases with no gene match: 5. Germline V gene data show CDR1 as LGHNA and CDR2 as YSLEER. The DNA for the CDR3 is TGCGCCAGCAGCCAAGACGCCGGGACAGGGGGATACGAGCAGTACTTC. It specifies CASSQDAGTGGYEQYF.

The V call is TRBV7-9, the J call TRBJ2-3; the D gene is possibly TRBD2 (6 bases). CDR3 length: 15 amino acids. V dropped 2 bases and J dropped 0 bases, with 9 bases sitting between them. Germline V gives CDR1 SEHNR, CDR2 FQNEAQ (reference sequence). In DNA form, the CDR3 reads TGTGCCAGCAGCTTATTAGCGGAGAGCACAGATACGCAGTATTTT. Residues: CASSLLAESTDTQYF.

This clone was seen a single time. V gene TRBV9 combines with J gene TRBJ2-7; 7 bases match TRBD1. CDR3 length: 14 amino acids. The ends lost 2 bases at V and 3 bases at J; junction bases unmatched: 5. Germline CDR1 and CDR2: SGDLS and YYNGEE. The CDR3 sequence: CASSVGQRHYEQYF. In nucleotides, the CDR3 is TGTGCCAGCAGCGTGGGACAGCGTCACTACGAGCAGTACTTC.